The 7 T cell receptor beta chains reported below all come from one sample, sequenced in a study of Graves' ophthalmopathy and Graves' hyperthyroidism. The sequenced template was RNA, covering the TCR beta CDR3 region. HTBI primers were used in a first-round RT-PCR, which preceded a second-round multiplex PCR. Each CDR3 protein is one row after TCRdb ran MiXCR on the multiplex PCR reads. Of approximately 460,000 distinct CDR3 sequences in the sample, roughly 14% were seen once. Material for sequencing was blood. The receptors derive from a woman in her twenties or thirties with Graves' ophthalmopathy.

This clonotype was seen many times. The CDR3 DNA sequence: TGTGCCAGCAGCTTAAATAGGCCGAGGGGTAATTCACCCCTCCACTTT. Its translation: CASSLNRPRGNSPLHF. This chain joins TRBV11-3 and TRBJ1-6; tentative D call: TRBD1 (5 bases). This CDR3 has 16 amino acids. V dropped 2 bases and J dropped 6 bases, with 14 bases sitting between them. Germline CDR1 and CDR2: SGHNT and YENEEA.

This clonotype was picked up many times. The CDR3 DNA follows: TGTGCCAGCAAGAACTCGCCGATGCAAGCGGGCTCGTACACTGAAGCTTTCTTT. Amino acids: CASKNSPMQAGSYTEAFF. The rearrangement uses TRBV6-4 and TRBJ1-1; no firm D call. CDR3 length equals 18 residues. Germline V CDR1 and CDR2: MRHNA, SNTAGT. With 7 bases removed from V and 3 bases from J, the gap between germline ends came to 27 bases.

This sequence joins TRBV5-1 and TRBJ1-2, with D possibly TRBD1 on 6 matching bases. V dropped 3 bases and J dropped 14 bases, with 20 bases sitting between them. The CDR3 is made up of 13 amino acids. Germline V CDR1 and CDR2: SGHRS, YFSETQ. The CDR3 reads CASSSDTGKQGTF. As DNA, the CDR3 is TGCGCCAGCAGCTCCGACACGGGGAAGCAGGGGACCTTC. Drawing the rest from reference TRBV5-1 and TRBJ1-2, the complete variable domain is KAGVTQTPRYLIKTRGQQVTLSCSPISGHRSVSWYQQTPGQGLQFLFEYFSETQRNKGNFPGRFSGRQFSNSRSEMNVSTLELGDSALYLCASSSDTGKQGTFGSGTRLTVV.

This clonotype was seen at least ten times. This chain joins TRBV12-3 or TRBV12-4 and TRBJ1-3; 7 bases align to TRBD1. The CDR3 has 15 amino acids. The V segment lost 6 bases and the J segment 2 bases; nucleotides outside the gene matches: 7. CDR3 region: CASRATGEPGNTIYF. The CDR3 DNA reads TGTGCCAGCAGGGCTACAGGGGAACCTGGAAACACCATATATTTT.

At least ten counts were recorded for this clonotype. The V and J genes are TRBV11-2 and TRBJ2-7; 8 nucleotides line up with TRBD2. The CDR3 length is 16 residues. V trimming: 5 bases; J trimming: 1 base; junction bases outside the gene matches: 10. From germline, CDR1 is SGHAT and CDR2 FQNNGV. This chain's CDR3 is CASSPGRGGKSYEQYF. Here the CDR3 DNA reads TGTGCCAGCAGCCCGGGTCGGGGGGGTAAATCCTACGAGCAGTACTTC.

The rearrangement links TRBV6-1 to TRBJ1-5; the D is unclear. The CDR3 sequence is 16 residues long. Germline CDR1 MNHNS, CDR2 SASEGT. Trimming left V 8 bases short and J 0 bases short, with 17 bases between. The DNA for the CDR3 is TGTGCCAGCGGCAGTGGTAAGGGCTATAGCAATCAGCCCCAGCATTTT. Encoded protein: CASGSGKGYSNQPQHF.

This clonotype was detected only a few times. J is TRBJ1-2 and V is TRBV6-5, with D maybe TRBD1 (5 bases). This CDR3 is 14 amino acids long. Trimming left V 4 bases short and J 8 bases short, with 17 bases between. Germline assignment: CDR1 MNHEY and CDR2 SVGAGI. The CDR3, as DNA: TGTGCCAGCAGTTTACTAAGGGGAGCGCGCGGCTACACCTTC. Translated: CASSLLRGARGYTF.